These T cell receptor beta chains were read from a single sample in a study of blood T cell repertoires in COVID-19. Profiled with immunoSEQ multiplex PCR; TCRdb holds only in-frame clones, not every one. This repertoire shows around 250,000 clones, about four fifths found once; its top ten account for approximately 2%. The sample consisted of peripheral blood. The receptor source for this set is a man aged 25 to 40 who had recovered from COVID-19. Each CDR3 is given with its conserved first and last residue. The D gene is left open where the match is weak. Only some rows state a clone size, as once, few, many or a class for expanded clones.

>TRBJ2-5|-|-|TRBV6-1
TGTGCCAGCAGTGAATTCCCAGGGAAGGGGAGGTACGAGACCCAGTACTTC
CASSEFPGKGRYETQYF
>TRBJ1-5|-|-|TRBV5-1
TGCGCCAGCAGCATCCAGGTGGGCAGGGAAAATCAGCCCCAGCATTTT
CASSIQVGRENQPQHF
>TRBJ2-5|-|TRBD2|TRBV5-1
TGCGCCAGCAGCGGGGGGAGCGGGGAACAAGAGACCCAGTACTTC
CASSGGSGEQETQYF
>TRBJ2-1|-|-|TRBV4-1
TGCGCCAGCAGCCAGAGGGCATCGAACTTGGGCAATGAGCAGTTCTTC
CASSQRASNLGNEQFF
>TRBJ1-2|-|TRBD1|TRBV24-1
TGTGCCACCAGTGGGGGACAGGGCTATGGCTACACCTTC
CATSGGQGYGYTF
>TRBJ2-3|-|TRBD2|TRBV13
TGTGCCAGCAGCGATAGCGGGGCCACAGATACGCAGTATTTT
CASSDSGATDTQYF
>TRBJ1-6|-|-|TRBV2
TGTGCCAGTCCACTGGGGGGGAAGCCAGATTCACCCCTCCACTTT
CASPLGGKPDSPLHF
>TRBJ1-6|-|-|TRBV19
TGTGCCAGTAGTACCAGATCGGACGGGAGATACTCACCCCTCCACTTT
CASSTRSDGRYSPLHF
>TRBJ2-6|-|-|TRBV19
TGTGCCAGTACCCTTACAGGATTCTCTGGGGCCAACGTCCTGACTTTC
CASTLTGFSGANVLTF
>TRBJ1-1|many|TRBD1|TRBV19
TGTGCCAGTAGTAACCCCAGCGGACAGGCATGGGACACTGAAGCTTTCTTT
CASSNPSGQAWDTEAFF
>TRBJ2-5|-|-|TRBV5-1
TGCGCCAGAAGACCATCCACAGGAGTACAAGAGACCCAGTACTTC
CARRPSTGVQETQYF
>TRBJ2-7|-|TRBD2|TRBV2
TGTGCCAGCAGGCAGCCGTGGACTAGCGGGGGGGGAAACTACGAGCAGTACTTC
CASRQPWTSGGGNYEQYF
>TRBJ2-5|-|-|TRBV11-3
TGTGCCAGCAGCCCTAGCCCGCAGGAGACCCAGTACTTC
CASSPSPQETQYF
>TRBJ2-6|few|-|TRBV11-1
TGTGCCAGCAGCTTTAGGGGCTCTGGGGCCAACGTCCTGACTTTC
CASSFRGSGANVLTF
>TRBJ2-1|-|-|TRBV5-5
TGTGCCAGCAGCCCAAGACTAGGGGAGAATATAAACAATGAGCAGTTCTTC
CASSPRLGENINNEQFF
>TRBJ1-3|-|-|TRBV19
TGTGCCAGTATGGGGGCAGGGGTTTACTCTGGAAACACCATATATTTT
CASMGAGVYSGNTIYF
>TRBJ2-5|-|TRBD2|TRBV5-4
TGTGCCAGCAGCTCCAGCGGGGGGGTTCAAGAGACCCAGTACTTC
CASSSSGGVQETQYF
>TRBJ2-4|few|TRBD2|TRBV19
TGTGCCAGTAGTAGGGGAGCGGGGGGAAACATTCAGTACTTC
CASSRGAGGNIQYF
>TRBJ1-1|-|TRBD1|TRBV7-9
TGTGCCAGCAGCTTAAGTAGGGGGCCAGTAGGGACTTTCTTT
CASSLSRGPVGTFF
>TRBJ2-5|once|-|TRBV7-7
TGTGCCAGCGGACACCCTAAAGAGACCCAGTACTTC
CASGHPKETQYF
>TRBJ2-6|once|-|TRBV19
TGTGCCAGTAGTTCAGGTGCCGGGGCCAACGTCCTGACTTTC
CASSSGAGANVLTF
>TRBJ1-2|-|TRBD1|TRBV29-1
TGCAGCGTCGTCGGGACAGAGGAGGGCTACACCTTC
CSVVGTEEGYTF
>TRBJ1-1|-|-|TRBV5-5
TGTGCCAGCAGCTTGAGGATCGGGGGGAGCACTGAAGCTTTCTTT
CASSLRIGGSTEAFF
>TRBJ2-1|-|TRBD1|TRBV6-1
TGTGCCAGCAGTGAACTCCAGGGGGCCTACAATGAGCAGTTCTTC
CASSELQGAYNEQFF
>TRBJ2-7|many|TRBD2|TRBV5-1
TGCGCCAGCAGCCTAAATAGCGGGCCCTCCTACGAGCAGTACTTC
CASSLNSGPSYEQYF
>TRBJ2-7|-|-|TRBV5-1
TGCGCCAACCTAAACGGGCGGACTTGGAACGAGCAGTACTTC
CANLNGRTWNEQYF
>TRBJ1-1|-|-|TRBV7-2
TGTGCCAGCAGGTCAACCCGCCCTGAGACTGAAGCTTTCTTT
CASRSTRPETEAFF
>TRBJ1-1|once|TRBD1|TRBV5-1
TGCGCCAGCAGCTACGGGACAGCCGTTTCGAGTGAAGCTTTCTTT
CASSYGTAVSSEAFF
>TRBJ2-1|-|-|TRBV7-3
TGTGCCAGCAGCTTAATGACAGACTACAATGAGCAGTTCTTC
CASSLMTDYNEQFF
>TRBJ2-7|-|-|TRBV7-3
TGTGCCGTATCCCCGACCCGGACAGAGGGCTACGAGCAGTACTTC
CAVSPTRTEGYEQYF
>TRBJ2-1|-|-|TRBV24-1
TGTGCCACCAGGGGACTCCGTGGGGACAATGAGCAGTTCTTC
CATRGLRGDNEQFF
>TRBJ1-2|few|-|TRBV7-2
TGTGCCAGCAGCTTGCGGGCTAACTATGGCTACACCTTC
CASSLRANYGYTF
>TRBJ1-1|-|-|TRBV5-1
TGCGCCAGCAGCTTGGTTAACTCGGGGGTGGGTGAAGCTTTCTTT
CASSLVNSGVGEAFF
>TRBJ2-2|-|-|TRBV7-9
TGTGCCAGCAGCACCAAACTAGGAGCGAACACCGGGGAGCTGTTTTTT
CASSTKLGANTGELFF
>TRBJ2-7|-|-|TRBV12-3/TRBV12-4
TGTGCCAGCAGTTTAGGGCAGACCTACGAGCAGTACTTC
CASSLGQTYEQYF
>TRBJ1-6|few|-|TRBV20-1
TGCAGTGCTAGTGGGGGGAGGGGGTCGGTTTTGAGTTCACCCCTCCACTTT
CSASGGRGSVLSSPLHF
>TRBJ2-7|-|TRBD1|TRBV15
TGTGCCACGACGACAGGGGCGAAATCCTACGAGCAGTACTTC
CATTTGAKSYEQYF
>TRBJ1-2|-|-|TRBV29-1
TGCAGCGCTAGGGAATCCGGGACACCCTATGGCTACACCTTC
CSARESGTPYGYTF
>TRBJ1-2|few|TRBD1|TRBV2
TGTGCCAGCAGTCACCCCTTGGACAGGGTAATGGACGGCTACACCTTC
CASSHPLDRVMDGYTF
>TRBJ1-4|-|-|TRBV5-4
TGTGCCAGCAGCCGAAATGCAGGGCTGGCTAATGAAAAACTGTTTTTT
CASSRNAGLANEKLFF
>TRBJ2-1|-|-|TRBV6-6
TGTGCCAGCAGTCCTGCCTTTTTGGGGACACACTACAATGAGCAGTTCTTC
CASSPAFLGTHYNEQFF
>TRBJ2-1|-|-|TRBV6-5
TGTGCCAGCAGTTACTCGTCGGTTTTTTTCGGTGAGCAGTTCTTC
CASSYSSVFFGEQFF
>TRBJ2-1|-|TRBD2|TRBV10-3
TGTGCCATCAGTGACCTGACTAGCAGTTTCATCTTC
CAISDLTSSFIF
>TRBJ2-5|-|-|TRBV12-3/TRBV12-4
TGTGCCAGCAGTTTGCCGCCCGGGGAGACCCAGTACTTC
CASSLPPGETQYF
>TRBJ2-7|-|-|TRBV7-9
TGTGCCAGCAGCTTAACCGGGGGAGCTTACGAGCAGTACTTC
CASSLTGGAYEQYF
>TRBJ1-5|-|-|TRBV18
TGTGCCAGCTCACCGGGCGGCAATCAGCCCCAGCATTTT
CASSPGGNQPQHF
>TRBJ2-1|-|TRBD1|TRBV5-4
TGTGCCAGCTCACTGCTAGGGGGCCATGAGCAGTTCTTC
CASSLLGGHEQFF
>TRBJ1-1|-|-|TRBV19
TGTGCCAGTATCGTGAACACTGAAGCTTTCTTT
CASIVNTEAFF
>TRBJ2-1|once|-|TRBV2
TGTGCCAGCAGTCGGAGGGGCAGTGAGCAGTTCTTC
CASSRRGSEQFF
>TRBJ1-5|-|TRBD1|TRBV30
TGTGCCTGGAGTCCCCCCCCGGGACAGGGGGCGGTTTGGAATCAGCCCCAGCATTTT
CAWSPPPGQGAVWNQPQHF